These 24 T cell receptor beta chains were sequenced from one sample in a study of regulatory T cells in long-lasting Graves disease. Arm-PCR of CDR3 regions and iRepertoire HTBI primers were used to build TCR beta libraries. From the multiplex PCR reads, TCRdb called clonotypes with MiXCR, one entry per CDR3 protein. The sample holds a few hundred thousand distinct CDR3 sequences; around 22% are singletons and the top ten take about a quarter. Sample time point: persistent/refractory GD, antithyroid drugs over 5 years with positive TRAb. RNA from PBMCs was the source of the TCR library. The sequencing used peripheral blood mononuclear cells (PBMCs), collected when the disease was refractory, from a patient treated with antithyroid drugs. These receptors were taken from a female donor with Graves disease.

This clonotype was seen a handful of times. The CDR3 sequence: CASSLSWGESCTF. The CDR3 bases are TGTGCCAGCAGCTTATCTTGGGGAGAATCCTGCACCTTC. The V gene is TRBV7-3, the J gene TRBJ1-2, with no clear D. CDR1 SGHTA and CDR2 FQGTGA come from the germline V gene. This CDR3 has 13 amino acids. Trimming stripped 2 bases from V and 13 bases from J, with 17 bases between. The whole variable domain, remainder taken from reference TRBV7-3 and TRBJ1-2, is GAGVSQTPSNKVTEKGKYVELRCDPISGHTALYWYRQSLGQGPEFLIYFQGTGAADDSGLPNDRFFAVRPEGSVSTLKIQRTERGDSAVYLCASSLSWGESCTFGSGTRLTVV.

This chain joins TRBV20-1 and TRBJ2-3, with unresolved D. Germline CDR1 reads DFQATT; CDR2 reads SNEGSKA (reference sequence). V gave up 6 bases and J gave up 2 bases, with 9 bases separating them. The CDR3 is made up of 12 amino acids. For the CDR3, the DNA is TGCAGTGCCGCCATTCCCACAGATACGCAGTATTTT. Protein product: CSAAIPTDTQYF.

The chain combines TRBV6-1 with TRBJ1-4, with TRBD1 identical over 7 bases. Germline V lookup: CDR1 MNHNS, CDR2 SASEGT. This CDR3 has 16 amino acids. Trimming removed 6 bases from V and 4 bases from J; junction bases left unmatched: 11. The chain's CDR3 is CASRGGLDLGNEKLFF. The CDR3 DNA is TGTGCCAGCAGAGGGGGCCTGGACCTGGGTAATGAAAAACTGTTTTTT.

This clonotype was observed a few times. V is TRBV5-1 and J is TRBJ1-1; D not certain. Between the trimmed V and J ends, which lost 0 bases and 0 bases, there was a span of 9 bases. In germline, CDR1 is SGHRS, CDR2 YFSETQ. CDR3 length equals 15 residues. The CDR3 bases are TGCGCCAGCAGCTTGGGTTTTACCCTGAACACTGAAGCTTTCTTT. Translating it yields CASSLGFTLNTEAFF. The full variable domain, with the rest looked up from reference TRBV5-1 and TRBJ1-1, is KAGVTQTPRYLIKTRGQQVTLSCSPISGHRSVSWYQQTPGQGLQFLFEYFSETQRNKGNFPGRFSGRQFSNSRSEMNVSTLELGDSALYLCASSLGFTLNTEAFFGQGTRLTVV.

This clonotype was observed at least ten times. This chain uses TRBV20-1 with TRBJ2-7; maybe TRBD2 (5 bases). This CDR3 region has 14 residues. V lost 0 bases and J lost 2, with 11 bases in between. Germline loops: CDR1 DFQATT, CDR2 SNEGSKA (reference sequence). In DNA, the CDR3 is TGCAGTGCTAGAGAGGAGTACGGGGCCTACGAGCAGTACTTC. This gives the protein CSAREEYGAYEQYF.

This clonotype was detected many times. The gene calls are TRBV28 and TRBJ2-7; D not certain. This CDR3 spans 14 amino acids. Germline V CDR1 and CDR2: MDHEN, SYDVKM. Trimming removed 5 bases from V and 0 bases from J, with 11 bases in between. CDR3 nucleotides: TGTGCCAGCAGTCCACAATTGAGCTCCTACGAGCAGTACTTC. Translated: CASSPQLSSYEQYF.

This clonotype was counted many times. Sequence at one end of the junction differs from germline and may be a read error. This chain links TRBV5-1 with TRBJ2-2; D unclear. From germline, CDR1 is SGHRS and CDR2 YFSETQ. The CDR3 loop spans 13 amino acids. The CDR3 here is CASSLGNTGELFF. The CDR3 DNA sequence: TGTGCCAGCAGCTTAGGGAACACCGGGGAGCTGTTTTTT.

In the case of this clonotype: This may be a read error: a much more frequent sequence differs by one nucleotide. This chain links TRBV27 with TRBJ1-2, with D possibly matching TRBD1 (5 bases). Germline V CDR1 and CDR2: MNHEY, SMNVEV (reference sequence). CDR3 size: 13 residues. In nucleotides, the CDR3 is TGTGCCAGCGGTTTCCGCGGGGCCTATGGCTACACCTTC. Its translation is CASGFRGAYGYTF.

Many counts were recorded for this clonotype. The J gene is TRBJ1-2, the V gene TRBV5-1, with no clear D. From germline, CDR1 is SGHRS and CDR2 YFSETQ. The V and J ends lost 0 bases and 4 bases respectively, with 16 bases between them. This CDR3 contains 16 residues. This CDR3 reads CASSLAMDPRVYGYTF. The CDR3 DNA reads as TGCGCCAGCAGCTTGGCCATGGACCCCCGGGTCTATGGCTACACCTTC. The whole variable domain, remainder taken from reference TRBV5-1 and TRBJ1-2, is KAGVTQTPRYLIKTRGQQVTLSCSPISGHRSVSWYQQTPGQGLQFLFEYFSETQRNKGNFPGRFSGRQFSNSRSEMNVSTLELGDSALYLCASSLAMDPRVYGYTFGSGTRLTVV.

This clonotype was recorded a few times. The chain links TRBV6-1 to TRBJ1-1; perhaps TRBD1 as D (5 bases). Germline values: CDR1 MNHNS, CDR2 SASEGT. CDR3 size: 13 residues. Trimming took 5 bases from V and 4 from J, leaving 11 bases between them. The CDR3 reads CASSTTGVTEAFF. For the CDR3, the DNA is TGTGCCAGCAGTACCACGGGGGTCACTGAAGCTTTCTTT.

The chain has TRBV29-1 and TRBJ2-7, with 10 bases that match TRBD2. The CDR3 totals 13 residues. The V gene end was trimmed by 4 bases and the J gene end by 6 bases; junction bases not matched to a gene: 6. Germline CDR1 is SQVTM and CDR2 is ANQGSEA. DNA for the CDR3: TGCAGCGTTGTAGGGACTAGCGTTTCCGAGCAGTACTTC. Translation: CSVVGTSVSEQYF.

The genes are TRBV3-1 and TRBJ1-1; 8 positions agree with TRBD1. Germline V gene data show CDR1 as LGHDT and CDR2 as YNNKEL (reference sequence). The CDR3 is 14 residues long. Trimming removed 6 bases from V and 2 bases from J; junction bases left unmatched: 5. The CDR3, as DNA: TGTGCCAGCAGGCCGACAGGGGTCAACACTGAAGCTTTCTTT. Its translation is CASRPTGVNTEAFF.

CDR3 nucleotide sequence: TGCAGTGCCCGAACCGGGGAGAGTCAGCCCCAGCATTTT. The encoded protein is CSARTGESQPQHF. The gene calls are TRBV20-1 and TRBJ1-5; no reliable D call. Trimming took off 6 bases at V and 6 bases at J, with 15 bases between the two ends. This CDR3 has 13 residues. The V gene's germline CDR1 is DFQATT and CDR2 SNEGSKA (reference sequence).

Comments on this clonotype: At one end the junction does not follow the germline gene, possibly because of a read error. The chain has TRBV6-1 and TRBJ2-5; D is perhaps TRBD2 (5 bases). CDR1 is MNHNS, CDR2 SASEGT, per germline. The CDR3 length is 13 residues. The CDR3 sequence: CASSPKGGETQCF. The CDR3 coding sequence is TGTGCCAGCAGCCCCAAAGGAGGCGAGACCCAGTGCTTC.

This chain connects TRBV14 to TRBJ2-5, with a tentative D call TRBD1 (6 bases). V shed 2 bases and J shed 4 bases, with 14 bases lying between them. The CDR3 length is 15 residues. Per germline, CDR1 SGHDN and CDR2 FVKESK. The CDR3 region is CASSQNTGFRETQYF. The CDR3 bases are TGTGCCAGCAGCCAAAATACAGGGTTTCGAGAGACCCAGTACTTC.

The sample holds many counts of this clonotype. J is TRBJ1-5 and V is TRBV24-1; TRBD1 matches at 12 bases. In germline, CDR1 is KGHDR, CDR2 SFDVKD. The CDR3 totals 16 residues. The V and J ends lost 7 bases and 6 bases, in that order; junction bases with no gene match: 9. For the CDR3, the DNA is TGTGCCACCAGCCCTGGGGACAGGGGGCAAGTTCAGCCCCAGCATTTT. It specifies CATSPGDRGQVQPQHF.

This clonotype has ten or more counts. The rearrangement joins TRBV27 to TRBJ1-2, with 8 bases matching TRBD1. CDR3 length: 15 residues. Germline V gene data show CDR1 as MNHEY and CDR2 as SMNVEV (reference sequence). V lost 3 bases and J lost 3; bases outside the gene matches: 6. The CDR3 DNA sequence: TGTGCCAGCAGTTTCCTGCAGGGGGCTGACTATGGCTACACCTTC. Translation: CASSFLQGADYGYTF.

This clonotype was detected a few times. In DNA form, the CDR3 reads TGTGCCAGCATTAGGGGTTGGGGGCACGCGGGTGAAGCTTTCTTT. Its translation is CASIRGWGHAGEAFF. The rearrangement links TRBV2 to TRBJ1-1; possibly TRBD1 for D (6 bases). V was trimmed by 7 bases and J by 7 bases, leaving 22 bases between them. CDR3 length: 15 amino acids. In germline, CDR1 is SNHLY, CDR2 FYNNEI.

The CDR3 loop is CASSASELNYEQYF. DNA for the CDR3: TGCGCCAGCAGCGCGTCAGAACTTAACTACGAGCAGTACTTC. This sequence joins TRBV4-1 and TRBJ2-7, with D unresolved. CDR1 is MGHRA, CDR2 YSYEKL, per germline. V lost 5 bases and J lost 3, with 14 bases in between. There are 14 residues in the CDR3.

This clonotype was detected many times. The chain employs TRBV5-1 and TRBJ2-7; tentatively, D is TRBD1 (5 bases). The CDR3 consists of 15 residues. The V gene's germline CDR1 is SGHRS and CDR2 YFSETQ. V dropped 0 bases and J dropped 4 bases, with 14 bases sitting between them. CDR3 coding DNA: TGCGCCAGCAGCTTGGTTGCAGGGAACGAGTACGAGCAGTACTTC. This translates into CASSLVAGNEYEQYF.

The table lists this clonotype with many counts. The chain is built from TRBV19 and TRBJ2-5; 8 nucleotides match TRBD2. CDR3 length equals 15 residues. V lost 5 bases, J lost 5 bases, and 10 bases stayed unmatched. Germline CDR1 reads LNHDA; CDR2 reads SQIVND (reference sequence). The CDR3 loop is CASSRGGVEGETQYF. In DNA, the CDR3 is TGTGCCAGTAGTCGGGGGGGAGTGGAAGGGGAGACCCAGTACTTC.

Comment on this clonotype: At one end, the junction sequence differs from germline, possibly due to a read error. The chain employs TRBV15 and TRBJ2-5, with 12 bases identical to TRBD2. Germline V gene sequence: CDR1 LNHNV, CDR2 YYDKDF (reference sequence). CDR3 length equals 18 residues. CDR3 amino acids: CATSGDRWRLAGVETQYF. In DNA form, the CDR3 reads TGTGCCACCAGCGGAGATAGATGGCGACTAGCGGGAGTGGAGACCCAGTACTTC.

J is TRBJ2-1 and V is TRBV6-9, with D perhaps matching TRBD1 or TRBD2 (5 bases each). The germline CDR1 and CDR2 sequences are MNHGY and SVAAGI. This CDR3 has 17 residues. V dropped 3 bases and J dropped 0 bases, with 15 bases sitting between them. The CDR3 reads CASSYRLAGSSYNEQFF. Here the CDR3 DNA reads TGTGCCAGCAGTTACCGGCTAGCAGGGAGCTCCTACAATGAGCAGTTCTTC.

This clonotype was recorded at least ten times. V is TRBV2 and J is TRBJ1-1; TRBD1 matches at 7 bases. Germline loops: CDR1 SNHLY, CDR2 FYNNEI. The junction had 11 bases not matched to a gene; V was cut back by 2 bases and J by 5 bases. This CDR3 contains 16 residues. This chain's CDR3 is CASSEYGGGARTEAFF. The CDR3 bases are TGTGCCAGCAGTGAATACGGAGGGGGCGCGAGGACTGAAGCTTTCTTT.